The 10 T cell receptor beta chains below come from one sample, sequenced in a study of post-analysis software for immune sequencing data. Broader study findings: In patients, about 5 TRBV segments were more frequent than in controls, with TRBV5-6, TRBV5-1 and TRBV20-1 among them.

The authors incorporated unique molecular identifiers into the TCR beta cDNA libraries. TCRdb called the PCR reads again in MiXCR, with one record for every CDR3 protein. The sample lists about 200,000 distinct CDR3 sequences; 25% to 35% were seen once. Their specific antigens are unknown. Sequencing input: blood. These TCRs come from a girl aged 2-17 years with multiple sclerosis.

The sample holds a few counts of this clonotype. This chain joins TRBV28 and TRBJ1-2, with D perhaps TRBD1 (6 bases). The CDR3 is 16 amino acids. The ends were cut back, 5 bases at V and 6 bases at J, with 22 bases in the middle. Germline V gene sequence: CDR1 MDHEN, CDR2 SYDVKM. In DNA form, the CDR3 reads TGTGCCAGCAGTCCGCCCCCCCTGGACAGTCGGGATGGCTACACCTTC. It yields the protein CASSPPPLDSRDGYTF.

This clonotype has only a few counts. A much larger clone lies a single base off, so this may be a read error. The chain joins TRBV20-1 to TRBJ2-7, with unresolved D. Trimming cost V 6 bases and J 7 bases, with 19 bases left between them. Germline loops: CDR1 DFQATT, CDR2 SNEGSKA (reference sequence). The CDR3 loop spans 13 amino acids. The CDR3 DNA follows: TGCAGTGCAGTGGACCCGAAGGAGAGAGAGCAGTACTTC. The encoded protein is CSAVDPKEREQYF.

Turning to this clonotype: The junction differs from germline at one of its ends, possibly a read error. The chain joins TRBV2 to TRBJ2-3; D is unclear. The CDR3 spans 13 residues. CDR1 and CDR2 (germline): SNHLY, FYNNEI. This CDR3 is CAGSEATVGTQYF. The CDR3 DNA reads TGTGCCGGCAGTGAAGCAACTGTAGGAACGCAGTATTTT.

The sample holds many counts of this clonotype. The chain is built from TRBV10-3 and TRBJ2-7, with D tentatively TRBD1 (5 bases). With 0 bases removed from V and 2 bases from J, the gap between germline ends came to 11 bases. Looked up from germline, CDR1 is ENHRY and CDR2 is SYGVKD. The CDR3 covers 15 residues. The CDR3 reads CAISESWGTAYEQYF. For the CDR3, the DNA is TGTGCCATCAGTGAGTCATGGGGCACCGCCTACGAGCAGTACTTC.

This clonotype was detected many times. This chain connects TRBV20-1 to TRBJ1-2; the D gene is possibly TRBD1 (5 bases). This CDR3 contains 15 residues. Trimming left V 0 bases short and J 1 base short, with 12 bases between. Germline CDR1 reads DFQATT; CDR2 reads SNEGSKA (reference sequence). The CDR3 region has the DNA TGCAGTGCTAGAGATCAGGGCAGACGTAACTATGGCTACACCTTC. Translated: CSARDQGRRNYGYTF.

This clonotype occurred many times. The gene calls are TRBV7-2 and TRBJ2-7; TRBD2 matches 9 bases. The length of the CDR3 is 15 residues. Germline values: CDR1 SGHTA, CDR2 FQGNSA. V dropped 1 base and J dropped 6; count of bases not matched to a gene: 7. The CDR3 loop reads CASSLGGGVDGEQYF. In DNA, the CDR3 is TGTGCCAGCAGCTTAGGCGGGGGGGTCGACGGCGAGCAGTACTTC.

This clonotype has more than one count but fewer than ten. The chain joins TRBV12-3 or TRBV12-4 to TRBJ1-1, with 7 bases fitting TRBD1. Trimming took 7 bases from V and 1 from J; bases not matched to a gene: 21. This CDR3 comprises 19 residues. CDR3 sequence: CASTLKRSSPGTENTEAFF. DNA of the CDR3: TGTGCCAGCACCTTAAAAAGGAGTTCACCAGGGACAGAGAACACTGAAGCTTTCTTT.

This chain connects TRBV2 to TRBJ2-5, with 8 bases that match TRBD1. Trimming at V came to 4 bases and at J to 4 bases, leaving 5 bases not matched to a gene. The CDR3 consists of 14 residues. CDR1 and CDR2 (germline): SNHLY, FYNNEI. CDR3: CASSGQGYPETQYF. CDR3 DNA: TGTGCCAGCAGTGGACAGGGGTACCCAGAGACCCAGTACTTC.

This clonotype was counted ten times or more. The chain joins TRBV29-1 to TRBJ2-5; D is uncertain. CDR3 length: 11 amino acids. The germline V gene has CDR1 SQVTM and CDR2 ANQGSEA. The V and J ends lost 6 bases and 4 bases respectively, with 9 bases between them. The CDR3 coding sequence is TGCAGCGTAAACATAGGAGAGACCCAGTACTTC. It translates to CSVNIGETQYF.

This clonotype was detected ten times or more. The chain recombines TRBV15 with TRBJ2-7; tentative D call: TRBD1 (6 bases). The V gene lost 3 bases and the J gene lost 0 bases, with 6 bases spanning the gap. This CDR3 is 13 amino acids long. Germline CDR1 reads LNHNV; CDR2 reads YYDKDF (reference sequence). This chain's CDR3 is CATSRGASYEQYF. The CDR3 DNA is TGTGCCACCAGCAGGGGGGCCTCCTACGAGCAGTACTTC.